The present T cell receptor (beta chain) was sequenced within a study of cytomegalovirus exposure and HLA in healthy donors. In this sample, this clone turned up once. Its antigen remains unidentified. The ends lost 6 bases at V and 2 bases at J; junction bases unmatched: 2. The V gene's germline CDR1 is KGHSH and CDR2 LQKENI. The CDR3 is 13 amino acids. PCR was performed using 60 Vbeta and 13 Jbeta primers. The protocol was immunoSEQ multiplex PCR, while the TCRdb copy is restricted to in-frame clones and leaves out a portion. The sample lists 140,000 to 150,000 clones; approximately 80% were seen once. Study outcomes and limitations: Sequences of the TCR beta chain were said to predict the HLA-A and HLA-B alleles of most subjects accurately. Further analysis, carried out later, found HLA-associated TCR beta chains more clonally expanded than equally common other chains. TCR beta sequences numbering 15,000 to 20,000 were associated with HLA alleles at 0.05 false discovery rate in a later analysis.

The V and J genes are TRBV18 and TRBJ2-5; 8 nucleotides align to TRBD1. The sequencing sample was made of PBMCs. The receptor comes from a woman aged 18-29 years in good health and CMV-seropositive. Here the CDR3 reads CASSRTGQETQYF. CDR3 in DNA: TGTGCCAGCTCGCGGACAGGGCAAGAGACCCAGTACTTC.